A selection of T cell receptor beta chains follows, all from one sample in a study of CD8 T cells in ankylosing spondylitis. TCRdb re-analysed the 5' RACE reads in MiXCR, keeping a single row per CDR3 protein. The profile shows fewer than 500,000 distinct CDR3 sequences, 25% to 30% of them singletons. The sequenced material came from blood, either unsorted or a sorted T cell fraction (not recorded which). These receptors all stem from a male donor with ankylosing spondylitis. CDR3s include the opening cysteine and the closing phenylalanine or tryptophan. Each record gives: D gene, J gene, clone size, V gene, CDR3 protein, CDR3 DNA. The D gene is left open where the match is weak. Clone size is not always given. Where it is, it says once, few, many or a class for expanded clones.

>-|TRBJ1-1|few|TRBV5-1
CASSLYQGLNTEAFF
TGCGCCAGCAGCTTGTACCAGGGGTTGAACACTGAAGCTTTCTTT
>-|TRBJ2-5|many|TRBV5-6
CASSLRGWETQYF
TGTGCCAGCAGCTTGAGGGGATGGGAGACCCAGTACTTC
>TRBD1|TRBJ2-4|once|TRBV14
CASSPGQGRNIQYF
TGTGCCAGCAGCCCGGGACAGGGTCGAAACATTCAGTACTTC
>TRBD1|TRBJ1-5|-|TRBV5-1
CASSPGAGGLSNQPQHF
TGCGCCAGCAGCCCCGGGGCAGGGGGGTTGAGCAATCAGCCCCAGCATTTT
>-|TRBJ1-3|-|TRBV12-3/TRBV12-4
CASSSSAKPGNTIYF
TGTGCCAGCAGCAGTTCGGCAAAGCCTGGAAACACCATATATTTT
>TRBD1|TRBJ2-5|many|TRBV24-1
CATSDPTGGLETQYF
TGTGCCACCAGTGACCCCACAGGGGGCCTAGAGACCCAGTACTTC
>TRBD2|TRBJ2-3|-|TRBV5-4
CASSPLAGGRSDTQYF
TGTGCCAGCAGTCCACTAGCGGGAGGGAGGTCAGATACGCAGTATTTT
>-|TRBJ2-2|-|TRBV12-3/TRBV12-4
CASSRLVTNTGELFF
TGTGCCAGCAGCCGACTGGTAACGAACACCGGGGAGCTGTTTTTT
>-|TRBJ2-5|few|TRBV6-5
CASSYSRGVPPQETQYF
TGTGCCAGCAGTTACTCGAGGGGCGTCCCCCCACAAGAGACCCAGTACTTC
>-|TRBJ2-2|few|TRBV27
CAGQNKNTGELFF
TGTGCCGGACAGAATAAGAACACCGGGGAGCTGTTTTTT